This TCR beta chain appears in the sequencing data of a study of T cell clones after liver transplantation. Across the whole study: A pre-transplant mixed lymphocyte reaction with TCRbeta sequencing defined graft-donor-reactive clones followed in post-transplant blood. Third-party-reactive TCRbeta sequences from pre-transplant mixed lymphocyte reactions served as antigen-independent comparators. Study-level points and caveats: A significant post-transplant drop in circulating graft-donor-reactive CD4 TCRbeta sequences occurred in most of the 8 subjects.

Comment on this clone: Its specificity is unknown.

Profiling relied on immunoSEQ multiplex PCR, and the TCRdb table lists in-frame clones only, not all of them. The sample yields approximately 12,000 clones, approximately 73% seen once. Thawed unstimulated PBMCs were FACS-sorted by CD3, CD4 and CD8 into two populations. The germline V gene encodes CDR1 LGHNA and CDR2 YSLEER. V dropped 3 bases and J dropped 4; count of bases not matched to a gene: 8. This CDR3 contains 17 residues. The sequence was collected from a human patient who received a liver transplant. Some T cells could come from the graft donor. The chain is built from TRBV4-3 and TRBJ2-1; TRBD2 agrees at 11 bases. The sequencing here drew on CD8+ T cells from blood, taken at the 22-month timepoint. The CDR3 DNA follows: TGCGCCAGCAGCCAGACACGACTAGCGGGACTGTACAATGAGCAGTTCTTC. Protein: CASSQTRLAGLYNEQFF.